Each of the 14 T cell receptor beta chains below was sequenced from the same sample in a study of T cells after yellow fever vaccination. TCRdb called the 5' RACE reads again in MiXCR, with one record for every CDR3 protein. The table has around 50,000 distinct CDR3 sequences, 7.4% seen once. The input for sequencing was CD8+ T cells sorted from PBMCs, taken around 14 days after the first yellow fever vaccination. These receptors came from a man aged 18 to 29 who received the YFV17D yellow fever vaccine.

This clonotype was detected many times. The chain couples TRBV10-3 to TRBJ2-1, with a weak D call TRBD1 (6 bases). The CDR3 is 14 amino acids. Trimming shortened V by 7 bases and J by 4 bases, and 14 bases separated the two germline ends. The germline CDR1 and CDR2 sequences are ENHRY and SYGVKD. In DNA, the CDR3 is TGTGCCATCAATGGAGTAGGGGGTTACAATGAGCAGTTCTTC. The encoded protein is CAINGVGGYNEQFF.

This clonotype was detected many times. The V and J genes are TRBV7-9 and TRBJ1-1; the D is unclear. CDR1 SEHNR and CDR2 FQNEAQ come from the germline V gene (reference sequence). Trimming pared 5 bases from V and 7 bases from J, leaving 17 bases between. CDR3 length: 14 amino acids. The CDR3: CASSQGGVPGEAFF. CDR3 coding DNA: TGTGCCAGCAGCCAAGGTGGGGTGCCAGGTGAAGCTTTCTTT.

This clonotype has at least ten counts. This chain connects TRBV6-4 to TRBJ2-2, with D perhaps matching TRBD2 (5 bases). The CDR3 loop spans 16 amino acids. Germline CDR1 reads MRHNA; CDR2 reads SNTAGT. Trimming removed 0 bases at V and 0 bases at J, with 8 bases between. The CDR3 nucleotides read TGTGCCAGCAGTGACTCGACCGGGACGAACACCGGGGAGCTGTTTTTT. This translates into CASSDSTGTNTGELFF.

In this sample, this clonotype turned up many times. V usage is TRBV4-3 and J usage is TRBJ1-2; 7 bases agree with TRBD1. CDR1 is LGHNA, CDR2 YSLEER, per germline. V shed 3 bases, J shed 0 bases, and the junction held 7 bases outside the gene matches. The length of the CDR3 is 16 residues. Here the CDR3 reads CASSQSRDSSNYGYTF. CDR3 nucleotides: TGCGCCAGCAGCCAGAGCCGGGACAGTTCTAACTATGGCTACACCTTC.

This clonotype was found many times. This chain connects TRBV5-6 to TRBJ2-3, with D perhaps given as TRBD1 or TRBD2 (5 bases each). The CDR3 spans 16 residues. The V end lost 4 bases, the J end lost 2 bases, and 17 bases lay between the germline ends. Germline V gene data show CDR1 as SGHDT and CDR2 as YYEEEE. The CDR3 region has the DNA TGTGCCAGCAGCCCGGAGGTGGGACGGAACACAGATACGCAGTATTTT. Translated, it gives CASSPEVGRNTDTQYF.

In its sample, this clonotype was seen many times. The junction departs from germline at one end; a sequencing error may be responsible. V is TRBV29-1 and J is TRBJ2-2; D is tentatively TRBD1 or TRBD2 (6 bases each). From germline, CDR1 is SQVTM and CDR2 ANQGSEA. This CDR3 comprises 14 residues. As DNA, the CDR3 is TGCAGCGTAGAAGACAGGAGGGACACCGGGGAGCTGTTTTTT. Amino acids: CSVEDRRDTGELFF.

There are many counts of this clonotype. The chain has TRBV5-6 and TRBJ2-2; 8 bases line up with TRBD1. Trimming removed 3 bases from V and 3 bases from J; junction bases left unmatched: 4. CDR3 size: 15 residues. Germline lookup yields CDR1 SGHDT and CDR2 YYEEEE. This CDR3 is CASSWGQEYTGELFF. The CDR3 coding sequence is TGTGCCAGCAGCTGGGGACAGGAGTACACCGGGGAGCTGTTTTTT. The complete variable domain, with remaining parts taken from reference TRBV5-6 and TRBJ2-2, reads DAGVTQSPTHLIKTRGQQVTLRCSPKSGHDTVSWYQQALGQGPQFIFQYYEEEERQRGNFPDRFSGHQFPNYSSELNVNALLLGDSALYLCASSWGQEYTGELFFGEGSRLTVL.

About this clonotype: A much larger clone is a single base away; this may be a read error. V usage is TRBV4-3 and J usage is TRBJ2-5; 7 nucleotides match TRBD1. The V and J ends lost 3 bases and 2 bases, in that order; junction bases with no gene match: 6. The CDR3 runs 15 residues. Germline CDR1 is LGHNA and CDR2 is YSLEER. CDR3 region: CASSHARTGQETQYF. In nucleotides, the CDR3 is TGCGCCAGCAGCCATGCCCGGACAGGACAAGAGACCCAGTACTTC.

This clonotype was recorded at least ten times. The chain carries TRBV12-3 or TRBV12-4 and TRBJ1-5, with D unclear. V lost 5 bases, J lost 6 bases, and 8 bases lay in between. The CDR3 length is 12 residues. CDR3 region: CASSPVSQPQHF. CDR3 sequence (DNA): TGTGCCAGCAGTCCCGTTTCTCAGCCCCAGCATTTT.

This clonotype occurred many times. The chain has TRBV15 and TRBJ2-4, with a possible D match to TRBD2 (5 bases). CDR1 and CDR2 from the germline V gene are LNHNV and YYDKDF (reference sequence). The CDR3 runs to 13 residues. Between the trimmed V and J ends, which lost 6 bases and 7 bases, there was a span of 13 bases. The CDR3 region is CATRGGTGNIQYF. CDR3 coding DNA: TGTGCCACCAGAGGTGGAACGGGGAACATTCAGTACTTC.

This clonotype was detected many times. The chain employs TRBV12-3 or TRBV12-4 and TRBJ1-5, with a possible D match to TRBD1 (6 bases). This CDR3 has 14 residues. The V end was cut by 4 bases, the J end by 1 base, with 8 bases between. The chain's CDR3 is CASSSRGSNQPQHF. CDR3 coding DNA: TGTGCCAGCAGTTCCAGGGGCAGCAATCAGCCCCAGCATTTT.

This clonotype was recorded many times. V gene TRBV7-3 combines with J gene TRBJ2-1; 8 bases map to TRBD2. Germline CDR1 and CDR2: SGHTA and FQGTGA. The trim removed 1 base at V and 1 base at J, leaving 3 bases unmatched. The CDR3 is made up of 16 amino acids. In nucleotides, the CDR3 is TGTGCCAGCAGCTTAAACGGGGGGGAATCCTACAATGAGCAGTTCTTC. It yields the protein CASSLNGGESYNEQFF. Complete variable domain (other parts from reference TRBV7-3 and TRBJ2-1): GAGVSQTPSNKVTEKGKYVELRCDPISGHTALYWYRQSLGQGPEFLIYFQGTGAADDSGLPNDRFFAVRPEGSVSTLKIQRTERGDSAVYLCASSLNGGESYNEQFFGPGTRLTVL.

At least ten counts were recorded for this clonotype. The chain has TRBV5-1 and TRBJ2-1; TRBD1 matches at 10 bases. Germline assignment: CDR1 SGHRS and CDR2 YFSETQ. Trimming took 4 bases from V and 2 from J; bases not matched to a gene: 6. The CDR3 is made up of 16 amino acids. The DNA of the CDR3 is TGCGCCAGCAGCGGAGGACAGGGGGTCGCCTACAATGAGCAGTTCTTC. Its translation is CASSGGQGVAYNEQFF.

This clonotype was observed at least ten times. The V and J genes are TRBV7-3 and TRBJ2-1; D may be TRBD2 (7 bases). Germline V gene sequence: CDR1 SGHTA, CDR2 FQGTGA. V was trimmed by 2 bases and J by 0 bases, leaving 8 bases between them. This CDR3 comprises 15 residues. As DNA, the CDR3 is TGTGCCAGCAGCTTAGGGGGGGCCTCCTACAATGAGCAGTTCTTC. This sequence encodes CASSLGGASYNEQFF. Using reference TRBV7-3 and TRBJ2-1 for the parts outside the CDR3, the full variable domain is GAGVSQTPSNKVTEKGKYVELRCDPISGHTALYWYRQSLGQGPEFLIYFQGTGAADDSGLPNDRFFAVRPEGSVSTLKIQRTERGDSAVYLCASSLGGASYNEQFFGPGTRLTVL.